The 16 T cell receptor beta chains presented below share a single source sample, sequenced in a study of T cell clonality in common variable immunodeficiency. TCRdb keeps only in-frame clones here, not all; method: immunoSEQ multiplex PCR. The specimen has tens of thousands of clones, none found just once. Sequenced input: peripheral blood mononuclear cells. These TCRs come from a person aged 18 to 70 in good health.

This clone came up many times. Read coverage stops 3 residues before the CDR3 terminus; the germline J gene supplies the remainder. The chain combines TRBV4-2 with TRBJ2-2; D is unresolved. This CDR3 has 15 residues. The V end was cut by 3 bases, the J end by 3 bases, with 11 bases between. Germline lookup yields CDR1 LGHNA and CDR2 YNFKEQ. The part of the CDR3 DNA that was read is TGTGCCAGCAGCCATATAGGGCGCGACACCGGGGAG. Protein: CASSHIGRDTGE. The whole CDR3 protein reads CASSHIGRDTGELFF.

The sequenced part of the CDR3 DNA is TGTGCCAGCAGTCCTCTCCCCTGGGACAAGGGGCCCGAAAAA. Its protein is CASSPLPWDKGPEK. The CDR3 reads in full as CASSPLPWDKGPEKLFF. V gene TRBV19 combines with J gene TRBJ1-4, with a tentative D call TRBD1 (6 bases). The CDR3 end falls 3 residues outside the read, so it is completed with the germline J gene. V gave up 9 bases and J gave up 8 bases, with 28 bases separating them. The CDR3 has 17 amino acids. Per germline, CDR1 LNHDA and CDR2 SQIVND (reference sequence).

This clone was observed many times. The missing CDR3 end, 3 residues past where the read stops, is filled in from the germline J gene. Additional DNA sequences in this sample encode the identical CDR3. The chain is built from TRBV7-8 and TRBJ2-1; the match to TRBD2 covers 12 bases. CDR1 is SGHVS and CDR2 is FQNEAQ in the germline V gene. This CDR3 spans 17 amino acids. V trimming: 5 bases; J trimming: 6 bases; junction bases outside the gene matches: 11. The CDR3 DNA, read in part, is TGTGCCAGCAGCCCCCCTAGCGGGAGGGCCCGGGGCAATGAG. It encodes CASSPPSGRARGNE. The entire CDR3 is CASSPPSGRARGNEQFF.

The table lists this clone with many counts. The read gets to within 3 residues of the CDR3 end, and the germline J gene fills in the rest. This sequence joins TRBV5-3 and TRBJ2-7, with D maybe TRBD2 (6 bases). TRBV5-3 is an open reading frame, and its role is uncertain. This CDR3 is 15 amino acids long. The V and J ends lost 0 bases and 4 bases respectively, with 14 bases between them. CDR3 in amino acids: CARSLAAAGRYEQYF. The DNA read from the CDR3 is TGTGCCAGAAGCTTGGCGGCAGCAGGGAGGTACGAG.

This clone was picked up many times. From the germline J gene comes the end of the CDR3, since the read stops 3 residues before it. The rearrangement uses TRBV13 and TRBJ2-3, with 10 bases identical to TRBD2. The CDR3 spans 15 residues. With 6 bases clipped from V and 4 bases from J, the junction kept 7 bases outside the gene matches. CDR1 is PRHDT, CDR2 FYEKMQ, per germline (reference sequence). Incomplete CDR3 DNA: TGTGCCAGCAGGGGGAGCGGGAGGGCCCCAGATACG. Translating it yields CASRGSGRAPDT. In full, the CDR3 reads CASRGSGRAPDTQYF.

This clone occurred many times. The CDR3 reads CASSRGQGAGEQFF. The covered CDR3 bases are TGTGCCAGCTCTCGCGGACAGGGGGCTGGTGAG. The genes are TRBV18 and TRBJ2-1, with 11 bases lining up with TRBD1. The read ends 3 residues shy of where the CDR3 ends; the end is completed using the germline J gene. Germline V gives CDR1 KGHSH, CDR2 LQKENI. J lost 9 bases, V lost 6 bases, and 7 bases had no gene match. The CDR3 covers 14 residues.

Many counts were recorded for this clone. From the germline J gene comes the end of the CDR3, since the read stops 3 residues before it. The chain recombines TRBV19 with TRBJ2-3, with a possible D match to TRBD1 (6 bases). The CDR3 spans 14 residues. In germline, CDR1 is LNHDA, CDR2 SQIVND (reference sequence). V was shortened by 5 bases and J by 2 bases, with 11 bases between the two germline ends. Incomplete CDR3 DNA: TGTGCCAGTAGTGACAGGTTGTACACAGATACG. This codes for CASSDRLYTDT. Given in full, the CDR3 is CASSDRLYTDTQYF.

This clone was seen repeatedly, ten times or more. Sequencing ends 3 residues short of the CDR3 end; the germline J gene provides the rest. This chain connects TRBV20-1 to TRBJ1-2, with TRBD1 identical over 8 bases. CDR1 and CDR2 (germline): DFQATT, SNEGSKA (reference sequence). The CDR3 has 14 residues. This CDR3 reads CSARPEQGVGGYTF. The covered CDR3 bases are TGCAGTGCTAGACCGGAACAGGGGGTAGGAGGC.

This clone was seen ten or more times. Read data end 3 residues before the CDR3 end; the end is taken from the germline J gene. This rearrangement joins TRBV27 to TRBJ2-3, with 9 bases that match TRBD2. The CDR3 spans 15 residues. The junction had 9 bases not matched to a gene; V was cut back by 5 bases and J by 6 bases. Germline CDR1 and CDR2: MNHEY and SMNVEV (reference sequence). CDR3 amino acids: CASSPLAGGMDTQYF. CDR3 DNA, as far as it was read: TGTGCCAGCAGTCCACTGGCGGGGGGGATGGATACG.

In this sample, this clone turned up many times. The read ends 3 residues early relative to the CDR3; the germline J gene fills the gap. This chain uses TRBV30 with TRBJ2-1; 9 bases agree with TRBD2. V lost 8 bases to trimming and J lost 6 bases; unmatched junction nucleotides: 5. The CDR3 spans 12 residues. The germline gives CDR1 GTSNPN, CDR2 SVGIG (reference sequence). The covered CDR3 bases are TGTGCCATAAAGCGGGGGGCCAATGAG. As protein: CAIKRGANE. The complete CDR3 sequence is CAIKRGANEQFF.

This clone was seen at least ten times. Read sequence stops 3 residues before the CDR3 end, and the germline J gene provides the missing end. This chain uses TRBV2 with TRBJ1-1; TRBD1 matches 10 bases. The V and J ends lost 1 base and 0 bases, in that order; junction bases with no gene match: 5. The CDR3 sequence is 17 residues long. The germline CDR1 and CDR2 sequences are SNHLY and FYNNEI. Incomplete CDR3 DNA: TGTGCCAGCAGTGAAGGTTGGACAGGGGGACTGAACACTGAA. Its translation: CASSEGWTGGLNTE. The whole CDR3 sequence reads CASSEGWTGGLNTEAFF.

This clone was seen ten or more times. The CDR3 end is not reached by the read, which stops 3 residues before it; the germline J gene fills it in. This chain joins TRBV28 and TRBJ1-3; weak D call: TRBD1 (5 bases). This CDR3 spans 12 amino acids. V lost 10 bases and J 2 bases, leaving 9 bases between the germline ends. The germline V gene encodes CDR1 MDHEN and CDR2 SYDVKM. This chain's CDR3 is CATSGAGNTIYF. The CDR3 bases that were read are TGTGCCACGTCGGGGGCTGGAAACACC.

This clone occurred many times. The read ends 3 residues before the CDR3 terminus; that terminus is restored from the germline J gene. This rearrangement joins TRBV7-2 to TRBJ2-2, with 8 positions matching TRBD2. Germline V lookup: CDR1 SGHTA, CDR2 FQGNSA. The trim removed 7 bases at V and 2 bases at J, leaving 6 bases unmatched. The CDR3 is made up of 15 amino acids. CDR3: CASILSGANTGELFF. The covered CDR3 bases are TGTGCCAGCATCCTTAGCGGGGCAAACACCGGGGAG.

This clone occurred many times. The read terminates 3 residues before the CDR3 end, so the remaining end is supplied by the germline J gene. The genes are TRBV7-6 and TRBJ2-1; the D gene is possibly TRBD2 (7 bases). This CDR3 spans 17 amino acids. Trimming pared 8 bases from V and 0 bases from J, leaving 20 bases between. Germline CDR1 and CDR2: SGHVS and FNYEAQ. The CDR3 loop reads CASRPGGLAGSYNEQFF. The CDR3 bases that were read are TGTGCCAGCCGCCCGGGGGGCTTAGCGGGCTCCTACAATGAG.

This clone has ten or more counts. The missing CDR3 end, 3 residues past where the read stops, is filled in from the germline J gene. The gene calls are TRBV4-1 and TRBJ1-4, with D tentatively TRBD1 (5 bases). In germline, CDR1 is MGHRA, CDR2 YSYEKL. The ends were cut back, 0 bases at V and 6 bases at J, with 17 bases in the middle. The CDR3 runs to 17 residues. CDR3 DNA (partial): TGCGCCAGCAGCCAAGAAAGGACCAGGGCTCTGTATGAAAAA. This sequence encodes CASSQERTRALYEK. The CDR3 as a whole reads CASSQERTRALYEKLFF.

This clone was recorded at least ten times. Read sequence stops 3 residues before the CDR3 end, and the germline J gene provides the missing end. The J gene is TRBJ2-3, the V gene TRBV5-1; D unclear. The V and J ends lost 4 bases and 6 bases respectively, with 21 bases between them. CDR3 length equals 16 residues. Germline V gene lookup returns CDR1 SGHRS and CDR2 YFSETQ. The chain's CDR3 is CASSPQVRTIRDTQYF. The sequenced CDR3 bases are TGCGCCAGCAGCCCACAAGTACGAACAATAAGGGATACG.